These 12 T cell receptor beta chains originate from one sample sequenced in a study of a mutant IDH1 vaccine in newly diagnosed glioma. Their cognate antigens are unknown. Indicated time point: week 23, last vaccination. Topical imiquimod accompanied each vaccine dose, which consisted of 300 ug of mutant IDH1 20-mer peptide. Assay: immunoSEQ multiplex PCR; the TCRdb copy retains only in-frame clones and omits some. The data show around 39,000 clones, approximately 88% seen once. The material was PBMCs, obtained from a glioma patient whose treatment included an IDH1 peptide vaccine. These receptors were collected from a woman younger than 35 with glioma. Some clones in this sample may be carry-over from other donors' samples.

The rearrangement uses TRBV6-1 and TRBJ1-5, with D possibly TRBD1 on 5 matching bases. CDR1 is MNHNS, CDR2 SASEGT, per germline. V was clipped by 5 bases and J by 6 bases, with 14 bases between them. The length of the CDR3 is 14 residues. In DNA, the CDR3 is TGTGCCAGCAGTCCAGACAGTTTTGGTCAGCCCCAGCATTTT. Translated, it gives CASSPDSFGQPQHF.

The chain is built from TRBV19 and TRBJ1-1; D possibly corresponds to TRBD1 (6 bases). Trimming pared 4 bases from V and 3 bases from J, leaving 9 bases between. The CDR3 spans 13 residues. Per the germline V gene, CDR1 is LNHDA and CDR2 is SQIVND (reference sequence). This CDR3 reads CASSSTGYTEAFF. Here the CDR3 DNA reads TGTGCCAGTAGTAGCACAGGGTACACTGAAGCTTTCTTT.

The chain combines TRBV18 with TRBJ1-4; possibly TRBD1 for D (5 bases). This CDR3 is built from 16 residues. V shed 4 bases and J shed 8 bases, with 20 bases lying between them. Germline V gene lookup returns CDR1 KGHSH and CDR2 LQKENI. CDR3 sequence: CASSLLFRGAEEKLFF. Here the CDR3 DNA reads TGTGCCAGCTCACTTCTCTTCAGAGGGGCCGAGGAAAAACTGTTTTTT.

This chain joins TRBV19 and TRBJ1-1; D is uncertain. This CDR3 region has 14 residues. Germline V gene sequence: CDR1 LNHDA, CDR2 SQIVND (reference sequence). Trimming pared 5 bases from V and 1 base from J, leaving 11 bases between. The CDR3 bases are TGTGCCAGTAGTCGGCAGGCACAGAACACTGAAGCTTTCTTT. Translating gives CASSRQAQNTEAFF.

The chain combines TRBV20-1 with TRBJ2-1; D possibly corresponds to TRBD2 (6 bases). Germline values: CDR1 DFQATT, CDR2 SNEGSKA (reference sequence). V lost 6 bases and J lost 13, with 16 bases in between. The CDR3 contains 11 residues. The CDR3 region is CSALRDSRQFF. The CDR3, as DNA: TGCAGTGCGCTTCGGGACTCTCGACAGTTCTTC.

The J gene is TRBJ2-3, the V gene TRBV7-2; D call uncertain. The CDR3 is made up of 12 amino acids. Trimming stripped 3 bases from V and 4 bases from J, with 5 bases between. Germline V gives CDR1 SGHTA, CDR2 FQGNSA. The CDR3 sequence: CASSFIPDTQYF. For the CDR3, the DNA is TGTGCCAGCAGCTTTATTCCAGATACGCAGTATTTT.

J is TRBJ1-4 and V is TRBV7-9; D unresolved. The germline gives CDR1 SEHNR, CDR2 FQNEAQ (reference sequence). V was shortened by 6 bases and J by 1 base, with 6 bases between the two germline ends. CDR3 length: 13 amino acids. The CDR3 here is CASSRVTNEKLFF. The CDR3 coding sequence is TGTGCCAGCAGTCGGGTAACTAATGAAAAACTGTTTTTT. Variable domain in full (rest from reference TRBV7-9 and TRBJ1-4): DTGVSQNPRHKITKRGQNVTFRCDPISEHNRLYWYRQTLGQGPEFLTYFQNEAQLEKSRLLSDRFSAERPKGSFSTLEIQRTEQGDSAMYLCASSRVTNEKLFFGSGTQLSVL.

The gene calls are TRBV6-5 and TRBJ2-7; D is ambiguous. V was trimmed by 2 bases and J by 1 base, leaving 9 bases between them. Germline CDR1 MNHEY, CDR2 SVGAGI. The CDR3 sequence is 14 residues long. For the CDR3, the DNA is TGTGCCAGCAGTTACGGTCCAGTTTCCTACGAGCAGTACTTC. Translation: CASSYGPVSYEQYF.

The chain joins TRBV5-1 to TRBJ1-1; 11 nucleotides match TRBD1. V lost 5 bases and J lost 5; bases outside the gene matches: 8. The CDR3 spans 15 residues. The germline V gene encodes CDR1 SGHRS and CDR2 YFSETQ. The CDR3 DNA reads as TGCGCCAGCAGACATGGGACAGGGGGTCTGACTGAAGCTTTCTTT. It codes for CASRHGTGGLTEAFF.

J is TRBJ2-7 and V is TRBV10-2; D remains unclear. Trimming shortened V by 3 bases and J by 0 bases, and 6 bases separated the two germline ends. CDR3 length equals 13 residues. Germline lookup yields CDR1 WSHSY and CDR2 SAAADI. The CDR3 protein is CASSENFSYEQYF. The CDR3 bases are TGCGCCAGCAGTGAAAACTTCTCCTACGAGCAGTACTTC.

In DNA form, the CDR3 reads TGTGCCAGCAGCCTTGCGTGGGGGGCCCAAGATACGCAGTATTTT. This encodes CASSLAWGAQDTQYF. The chain has TRBV9 and TRBJ2-3; D possibly matches TRBD1 or TRBD2 (6 bases each). Germline loops: CDR1 SGDLS, CDR2 YYNGEE. Deletions cut 4 bases from V and 5 bases from J, with 17 bases between. The CDR3 is 15 amino acids.

CDR3 loop: CASSKGGTEAFF. The CDR3 coding sequence is TGTGCCAGCAGCAAAGGGGGCACTGAAGCTTTCTTT. The chain has TRBV14 and TRBJ1-1; possibly TRBD1 for D (6 bases). The length of the CDR3 is 12 residues. V lost 5 bases and J 4 bases, leaving 8 bases between the germline ends. CDR1 and CDR2 (germline): SGHDN, FVKESK.